Detailed here is one TCR beta chain. Its matching antigen is unknown. The junction shows a germline mismatch at one end, possibly a read error. The data stem from a study of OX40 agonist ivuxolimab in advanced cancers. Study-wide context: Hepatocellular carcinoma, melanoma, renal cell or head and neck cancer affected the dose-escalation patients.

Measured with immunoSEQ multiplex PCR; TCRdb has only the in-frame clones, and not every one. The data hold more than 11,000 clones, with around 84% observed a single time. Study-level results: Both blood CD4+ and CD8+ T cells showed clonal growth by week 6 at 0.1 to 3.0 mg/kg. Low normalized T-cell clonal expansion was also seen in some nonresponders. CD8+ T cells averaged more expanded clones than CD4+.

The CDR3 has 16 residues. Germline V gene lookup returns CDR1 SGHRS and CDR2 YFSETQ. This rearrangement joins TRBV5-1 to TRBJ2-1, with 7 bases matching TRBD2. Sequences were derived from CD4+ or CD8+ T cells sorted from blood, sampled in a trial of the OX40 agonist ivuxolimab. This sequence was found in an adult with an advanced solid tumor such as melanoma, head and neck, liver or kidney cancer. CDR3 sequence: CASSNSLGLAYNEQFF. In DNA, the CDR3 is TGTGCCAGCAGCAACTCCCTCGGACTAGCCTACAATGAGCAGTTCTTC.